Sequencing of this TCR beta chain was carried out in a study of T-cell memory formation after mild COVID-19 (dated by TCRdb to about 2021). Looking at the study overall: TCR sequence clusters from the two donors were largely donor specific. In two donors, T-cell clones that expanded and contracted after mild COVID-19 were followed by sequencing TCRalpha and TCRbeta repertoires longitudinally. The cohort comprised two young, previously healthy adult volunteers, one female and one male. Points the paper makes about the study in general: Contracting CD4+ clones were found mainly in CM and EM memory subsets, while CD8+ clones were enriched in EMRA. Some responding clones were detected in pre-infection memory, which suggested that pre-existing cross-reactive memory T cells had joined the SARS-CoV-2 response. SARS-CoV-2 specificity was not confirmed for the second-wave clones peaking on day 37. The study included only a couple of mild cases, and larger cohorts that include severe cases with pre-infection samples were judged to be necessary. Balanced CD4/CD8 phenotypes were observed for clones contracting from day 15 to 85, whereas a bias towards CD4+ was observed for a second wave of clones expanding from day 15 to 37.

Sequencing instrument: Illumina NovaSeq 6000. cDNA libraries for TCRalpha and TCRbeta were prepared by 5'RACE using constant-segment primers, with sample barcodes and unique molecular identifiers added. Trizol reagent was used to extract RNA from every sample. The libraries were amplified in two PCR steps, and the second step added a second sample barcode and Illumina TruSeq adapters. Sequencing of libraries was performed on an Illumina NovaSeq with 2 x 150 bp paired-end reads. Processing in the source paper ran as follows. Reads were demultiplexed and collapsed into UMI-guided consensus sequences with migec v1.2.7. Using mixcr v2.1.11, UMI consensuses were aligned to TRA and TRB V and J templates and then assembled into clonotypes. Clonotypes were classified as expanded or contracted when called significant by both edgeR and NoisET, with noise models trained on biological replicates. For edgeR calls, a false discovery rate-adjusted p below 0.01 and a log2 fold-change threshold of 1 were applied. As an exploratory analysis of dynamics, max-normalized trajectories of the 1000 most abundant clonotypes were examined by PCA with hierarchical clustering. The CD4 or CD8 phenotype of responding clones was assigned using the separately sequenced CD4+ and CD8+ repertoires. Through fastp at Q25 and MiXCR, TCRdb rebuilt clones from the public reads, retaining in-frame beta chains. Each entry is one CDR3 protein sequence, shown with its most common DNA and genes. The V and J calls and clone size come from TCRdb's table, not from the authors' own analysis. The table for this sample lists 400,000 to 450,000 distinct CDR3 sequences; roughly 18% of them were counted only once. 20% to 25% of the sample is held by the ten biggest clonotypes.

Concerning this clonotype: The target of this receptor is not known. Nothing much larger sits one base from this clone, and base qualities are not available.

PBMCs were isolated by Ficoll-Paque density gradient centrifugation. From its cysteine to its phenylalanine, the CDR3 spans 14 amino acids. This entry keeps only the CDR3 DNA: 42 bases, framed from base 1. Based on the germline V gene, the CDR1 and CDR2 sequences are MNHEY and SVGEGT. Relative to germline, V is 5 bases shorter and J is 2 bases shorter, with 13 bases between their ends. The sequence links TRBV6-2 or TRBV6-3 to TRBJ2-7, with no reliable assignment of the D segment. What was sequenced was PBMCs or a T cell subset sorted from them (not recorded which). The TCR comes from a young man who had mild COVID-19 (a few samples of this study predate the infection). The sample titles of this study are shuffled in the database, so cell type and time point are left out; the donor was told from shared clones. The sequenced DNA is TGTGCCAGCAGTCCACTAAATCCTACCTACGAGCAGTACTTC. It specifies CASSPLNPTYEQYF.